The 8 T cell receptor beta chains in this list originate from one sample, sequenced in a study of cytomegalovirus exposure and HLA in healthy donors. With 60 Vbeta and 13 Jbeta primers, the PCR was carried out. Profiled with immunoSEQ multiplex PCR; TCRdb holds only in-frame clones, not every one. The sample holds about 160,000 clones, approximately 81% seen once. Source material: PBMCs. These receptors all stem from a man younger than 35 in good health and CMV-seropositive.

The chain combines TRBV28 with TRBJ1-2, with 7 positions matching TRBD1. Losses at the gene ends were 3 bases for V and 6 bases for J; bases not matched to a gene: 19. The CDR3 contains 18 residues. Germline V lookup: CDR1 MDHEN, CDR2 SYDVKM. The CDR3 nucleotides are TGTGCCAGCAGTTTCCTCCGAGACAGGGAAGGCCCCACCGATGGCTACACCTTC. Residues: CASSFLRDREGPTDGYTF.

The chain has TRBV6-6 and TRBJ2-5; no definite D call. TRBJ2-7 explains the end of the DNA better; the J call may be wrong. Germline loops: CDR1 MNHNY, CDR2 SVGAGI (reference sequence). The CDR3 is made up of 15 amino acids. CDR3 sequence: CASSDPPLTYYEQYF. CDR3 DNA: TGTGCCAGCAGCGACCCCCCCCTTACCTACTACGAGCAGTACTTC.

This chain connects TRBV30 to TRBJ1-1; D ambiguous. CDR1 and CDR2 (germline): GTSNPN, SVGIG (reference sequence). V gave up 0 bases and J gave up 6 bases, with 8 bases separating them. The CDR3 is 12 amino acids. The DNA for the CDR3 is TGTGCCTGGAGTGTACAACCGTCTGAAGCTTTCTTT. Its translation is CAWSVQPSEAFF.

The table lists this clone with a count of one. J is TRBJ1-2 and V is TRBV27; TRBD1 agrees at 8 bases. The CDR3 is made up of 15 amino acids. The germline CDR1 and CDR2 sequences are MNHEY and SMNVEV (reference sequence). The V gene end was trimmed by 5 bases and the J gene end by 9 bases; junction bases not matched to a gene: 14. The CDR3 DNA sequence: TGTGCCAGCAGTACCGCCTCTGCAACAGGGGGGAGCTACACCTTC. It translates to CASSTASATGGSYTF.

This chain links TRBV6-5 with TRBJ1-6, with D perhaps matching TRBD1 (5 bases). The CDR3 contains 14 residues. The ends were cut back, 6 bases at V and 5 bases at J, with 11 bases in the middle. Germline V gene data show CDR1 as MNHEY and CDR2 as SVGAGI. The CDR3 sequence is CASRPGWDNSPLHF. DNA of the CDR3: TGTGCCAGCAGACCAGGGTGGGATAATTCACCCCTCCACTTT.

The chain links TRBV4-2 to TRBJ2-5; D not resolved. Trimming removed 0 bases at V and 2 bases at J, with 7 bases between. Germline loops: CDR1 LGHNA, CDR2 YNFKEQ. The CDR3 contains 14 residues. The CDR3, as DNA: TGTGCCAGCAGCCAAGAGCTAGTTCAAGAGACCCAGTACTTC. Its protein product is CASSQELVQETQYF.

The chain is built from TRBV5-5 and TRBJ2-2; D unclear. V shed 1 base and J shed 0 bases, with 13 bases lying between them. The germline CDR1 and CDR2 sequences are SGHKS and YYEKEE (reference sequence). CDR3 length equals 17 residues. The CDR3: CASSLSPVLANTGELFF. The CDR3 DNA follows: TGTGCCAGCAGCTTGAGTCCGGTTCTCGCGAACACCGGGGAGCTGTTTTTT.

J is TRBJ1-5 and V is TRBV4-1; unclear D gene. CDR1 is MGHRA, CDR2 YSYEKL, per germline. With 4 bases removed from V and 7 bases from J, the gap between germline ends came to 17 bases. The CDR3 extends over 15 amino acids. CDR3: CASSPRYEGGQPQHF. CDR3 bases: TGCGCCAGCAGCCCAAGATATGAGGGAGGGCAGCCCCAGCATTTT.